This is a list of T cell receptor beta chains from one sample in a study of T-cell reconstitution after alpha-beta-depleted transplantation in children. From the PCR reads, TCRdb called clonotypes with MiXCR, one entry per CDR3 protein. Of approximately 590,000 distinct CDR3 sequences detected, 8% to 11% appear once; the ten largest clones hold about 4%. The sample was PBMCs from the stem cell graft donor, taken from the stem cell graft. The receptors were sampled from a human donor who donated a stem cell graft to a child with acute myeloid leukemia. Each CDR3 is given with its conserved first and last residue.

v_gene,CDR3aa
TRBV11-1,CASSLAGTGGGYTF
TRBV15,CATSRVDPRFHSYNEQFF
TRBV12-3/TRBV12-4,CASSLGLLRDQPQHF
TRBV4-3,CASSLGTADTQYF
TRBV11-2,CASSTRLAGATYNEQFF
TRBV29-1,CSVGSAGGSSYNEQFF
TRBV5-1,CASGDRGATEAFF
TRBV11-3,CASSLAGESYNEQFF
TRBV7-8,CASSGDRLNTEAFF
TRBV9,CASSVGEGFYEQYF
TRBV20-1,CSASPGGWSGINTEAFF
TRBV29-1,CSAGLARTGELFF
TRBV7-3,CASSKVVGWSSYNEQFF